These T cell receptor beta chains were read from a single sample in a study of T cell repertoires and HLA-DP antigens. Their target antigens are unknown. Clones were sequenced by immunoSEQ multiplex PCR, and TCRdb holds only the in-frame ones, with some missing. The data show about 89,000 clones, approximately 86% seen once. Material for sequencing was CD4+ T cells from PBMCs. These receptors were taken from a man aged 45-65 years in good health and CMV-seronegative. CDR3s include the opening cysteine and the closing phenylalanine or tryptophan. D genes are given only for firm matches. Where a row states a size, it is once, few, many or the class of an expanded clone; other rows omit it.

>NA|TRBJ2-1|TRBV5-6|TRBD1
TGTGCCAGCAGCTCGGACAGGGGAAACAATGAGCAGTTCTTC
CASSSDRGNNEQFF
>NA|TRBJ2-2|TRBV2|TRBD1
TGTGCCAGCAGGAGACAGGGTGGAACCGGGGAGCTGTTTTTT
CASRRQGGTGELFF
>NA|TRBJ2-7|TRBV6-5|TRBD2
TGTGCCACCGCGGCTGGGTCGACGGGAGGACTTGAGCAGTACTTC
CATAAGSTGGLEQYF
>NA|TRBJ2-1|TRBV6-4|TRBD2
TGTGCCAGCAGTGTCGGACTAGCGGACTACAATGAGCAGTTCTTC
CASSVGLADYNEQFF
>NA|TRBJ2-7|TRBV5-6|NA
TGTGCCAGCAGCTTGTTTGGCCAGAATCAGTACTTC
CASSLFGQNQYF
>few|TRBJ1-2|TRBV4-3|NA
TGCGCCAGCAGCCAAGAGGGGTGGGGTGGCTACACCTTC
CASSQEGWGGYTF
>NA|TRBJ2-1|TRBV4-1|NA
TGCGCCAGCAGCCAAGTAGGAGGGAGACTTACAAATGAGCAGTTCTTC
CASSQVGGRLTNEQFF
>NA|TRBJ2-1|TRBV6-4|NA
TGTGCCAGCAGTGACGGTCTCCCCGCGGCATACAATGAGCAGTTCTTC
CASSDGLPAAYNEQFF
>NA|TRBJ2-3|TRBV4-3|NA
TGCGCCAGCAGCCCGCACATCGCTAGATTCGGGTCACCCACAGATACGCAGTATTTT
CASSPHIARFGSPTDTQYF
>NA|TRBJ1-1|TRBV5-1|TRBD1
TGCGCCAGCAGCTGGAGACAGGGCGGGCAGTCAGCTTTCTTT
CASSWRQGGQSAFF
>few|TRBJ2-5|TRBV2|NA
TGTGCCAGCAGTGAAGGCGGTATAAGGGAGACCCAGTACTTC
CASSEGGIRETQYF